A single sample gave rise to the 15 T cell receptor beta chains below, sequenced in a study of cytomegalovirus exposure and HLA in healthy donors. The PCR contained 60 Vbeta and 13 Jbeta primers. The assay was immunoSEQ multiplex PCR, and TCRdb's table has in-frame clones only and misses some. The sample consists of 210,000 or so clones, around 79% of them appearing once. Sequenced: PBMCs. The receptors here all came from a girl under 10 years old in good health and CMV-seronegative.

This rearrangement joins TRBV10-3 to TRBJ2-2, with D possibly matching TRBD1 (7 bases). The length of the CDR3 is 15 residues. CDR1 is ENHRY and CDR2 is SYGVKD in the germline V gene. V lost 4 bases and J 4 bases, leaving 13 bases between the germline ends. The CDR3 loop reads CAISGAGGSTGELFF. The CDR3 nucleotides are TGTGCCATCAGTGGGGCAGGGGGGTCCACCGGGGAGCTGTTTTTT.

CDR3 amino acids: CASSSPGQGAPNTGELFF. Written as DNA, the CDR3 is TGCGCCAGCAGCTCTCCGGGACAGGGGGCCCCCAACACCGGGGAGCTGTTTTTT. The chain links TRBV5-1 to TRBJ2-2; 12 positions agree with TRBD1. Germline V lookup: CDR1 SGHRS, CDR2 YFSETQ. With 3 bases clipped from V and 2 bases from J, the junction kept 8 bases outside the gene matches. The CDR3 totals 18 residues.

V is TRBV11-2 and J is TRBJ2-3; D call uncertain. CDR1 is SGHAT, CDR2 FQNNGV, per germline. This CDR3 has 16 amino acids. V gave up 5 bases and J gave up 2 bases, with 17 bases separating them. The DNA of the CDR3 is TGTGCCAGCAGCCCCCGCGGCGTTTATCTCACAGATACGCAGTATTTT. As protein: CASSPRGVYLTDTQYF.

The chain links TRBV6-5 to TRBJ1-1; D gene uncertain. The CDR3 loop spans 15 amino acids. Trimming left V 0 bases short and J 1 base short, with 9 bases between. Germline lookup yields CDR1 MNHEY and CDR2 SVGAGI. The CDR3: CASSYSIVGNTEAFF. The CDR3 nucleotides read TGTGCCAGCAGTTACTCGATCGTCGGGAACACTGAAGCTTTCTTT.

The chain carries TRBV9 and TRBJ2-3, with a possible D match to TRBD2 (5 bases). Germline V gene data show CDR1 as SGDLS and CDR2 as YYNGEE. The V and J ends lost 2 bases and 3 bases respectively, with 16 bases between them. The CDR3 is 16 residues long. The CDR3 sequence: CASSVTTSLGTDTQYF. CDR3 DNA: TGTGCCAGCAGCGTGACTACTAGTTTAGGGACAGATACGCAGTATTTT.

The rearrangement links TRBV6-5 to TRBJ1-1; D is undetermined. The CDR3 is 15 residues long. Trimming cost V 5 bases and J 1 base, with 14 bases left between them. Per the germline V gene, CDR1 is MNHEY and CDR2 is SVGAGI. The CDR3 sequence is CASSNDLISNTEAFF. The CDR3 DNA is TGTGCCAGCAGTAACGACTTAATATCGAACACTGAAGCTTTCTTT.

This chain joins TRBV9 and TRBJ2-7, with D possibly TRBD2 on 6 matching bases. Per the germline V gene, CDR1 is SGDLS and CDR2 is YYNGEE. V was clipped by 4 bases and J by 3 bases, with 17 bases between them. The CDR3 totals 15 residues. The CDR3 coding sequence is TGTGCCAGCAGCTACGGGGGAGCCACTAGCTACGAGCAGTACTTC. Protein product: CASSYGGATSYEQYF. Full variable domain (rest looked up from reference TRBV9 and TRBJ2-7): DSGVTQTPKHLITATGQRVTLRCSPRSGDLSVYWYQQSLDQGLQFLIQYYNGEERAKGNILERFSAQQFPDLHSELNLSSLELGDSALYFCASSYGGATSYEQYFGPGTRLTVT.

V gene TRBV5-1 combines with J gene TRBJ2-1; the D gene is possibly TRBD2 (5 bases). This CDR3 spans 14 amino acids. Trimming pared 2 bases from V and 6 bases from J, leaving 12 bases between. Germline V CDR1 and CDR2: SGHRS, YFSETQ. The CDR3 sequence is CASSFEGISNEQFF. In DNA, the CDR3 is TGCGCCAGCAGCTTTGAGGGAATCAGCAATGAGCAGTTCTTC.

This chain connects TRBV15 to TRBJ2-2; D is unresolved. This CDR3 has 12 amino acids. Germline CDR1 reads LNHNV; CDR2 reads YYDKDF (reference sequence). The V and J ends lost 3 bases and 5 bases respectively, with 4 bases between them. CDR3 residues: CATSRLTGELFF. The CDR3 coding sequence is TGTGCCACCAGCAGGTTAACCGGGGAGCTGTTTTTT.

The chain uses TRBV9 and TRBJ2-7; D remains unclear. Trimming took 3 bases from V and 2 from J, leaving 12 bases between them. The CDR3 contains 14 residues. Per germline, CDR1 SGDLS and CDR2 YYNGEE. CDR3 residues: CASSATDFPYEQYF. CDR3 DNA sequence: TGTGCCAGCAGCGCTACAGATTTTCCCTACGAGCAGTACTTC.

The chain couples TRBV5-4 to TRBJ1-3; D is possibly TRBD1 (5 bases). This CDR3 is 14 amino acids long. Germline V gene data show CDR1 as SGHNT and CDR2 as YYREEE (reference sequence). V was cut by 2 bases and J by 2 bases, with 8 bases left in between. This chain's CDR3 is CASSFGGTGNTIYF. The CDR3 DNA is TGTGCCAGCAGCTTCGGGGGGACTGGAAACACCATATATTTT.

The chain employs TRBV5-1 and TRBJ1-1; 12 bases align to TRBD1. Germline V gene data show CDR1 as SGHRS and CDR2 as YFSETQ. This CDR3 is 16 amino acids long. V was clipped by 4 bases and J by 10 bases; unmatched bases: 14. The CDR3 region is CASSPTPGTGGEVAFF. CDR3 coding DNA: TGCGCCAGCAGCCCCACCCCCGGGACAGGGGGCGAGGTAGCTTTCTTT.

CDR3 bases: TGCGCCAGCAAGCGCAGCGAGGGCTACGAGCAGTACTTC. As protein: CASKRSEGYEQYF. This chain joins TRBV5-1 and TRBJ2-7, with D possibly matching TRBD2 (5 bases). The CDR3 spans 13 residues. Trimming shortened V by 6 bases and J by 3 bases, and 13 bases separated the two germline ends. The germline V gene encodes CDR1 SGHRS and CDR2 YFSETQ. Complete variable domain (other parts from reference TRBV5-1 and TRBJ2-7): KAGVTQTPRYLIKTRGQQVTLSCSPISGHRSVSWYQQTPGQGLQFLFEYFSETQRNKGNFPGRFSGRQFSNSRSEMNVSTLELGDSALYLCASKRSEGYEQYFGPGTRLTVT.

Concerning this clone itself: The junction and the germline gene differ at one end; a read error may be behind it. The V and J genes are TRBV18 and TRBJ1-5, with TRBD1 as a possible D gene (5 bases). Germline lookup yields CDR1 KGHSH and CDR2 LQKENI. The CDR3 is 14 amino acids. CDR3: CVSSPGRINQPQHF. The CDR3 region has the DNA TGTGTCAGCTCACCGGGGCGGATCAATCAGCCCCAGCATTTT.

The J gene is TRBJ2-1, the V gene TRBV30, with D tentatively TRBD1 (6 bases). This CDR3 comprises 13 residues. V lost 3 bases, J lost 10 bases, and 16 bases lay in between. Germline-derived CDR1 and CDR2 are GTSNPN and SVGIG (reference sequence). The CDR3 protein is CAWRLGGSLEQFF. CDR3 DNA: TGTGCCTGGAGACTAGGGGGATCTTTGGAGCAGTTCTTC.